One and the same sample provided the 8 T cell receptor beta chains below, sequenced in a study of T cell responses to AZD1222 COVID-19 vaccine. Libraries were prepared by immunoSEQ multiplex PCR; TCRdb keeps only in-frame clonotypes and omits some of them. Here the sample spans around 100,000 clones, approximately 92% being singletons. Source: peripheral blood, taken on day 0 of AZD1222 vaccination. The receptors come from an adult in good health.

The rearrangement uses TRBV12-3 or TRBV12-4 and TRBJ1-2, with a possible D match to TRBD1 (5 bases). Trimming stripped 6 bases from V and 4 bases from J, with 12 bases between. This CDR3 has 13 residues. The CDR3 here is CASRGQGTYGYTF. DNA for the CDR3: TGTGCCAGCAGGGGGCAGGGAACCTATGGCTACACCTTC.

The genes are TRBV19 and TRBJ2-2, with D perhaps matching TRBD2 (6 bases). The CDR3 loop spans 17 amino acids. Looked up from germline, CDR1 is LNHDA and CDR2 is SQIVND (reference sequence). V was clipped by 3 bases and J by 7 bases, with 21 bases between them. CDR3 residues: CASSIPGLPNDIGELFF. The CDR3 DNA reads as TGTGCCAGTAGTATCCCGGGACTCCCTAACGATATCGGGGAGCTGTTTTTT. The full variable domain, in which reference TRBV19 and TRBJ2-2 provide the parts outside the CDR3, is DGGITQSPKYLFRKEGQNVTLSCEQNLNHDAMYWYRQDPGQGLRLIYYSQIVNDFQKGDIAEGYSVSREKKESFPLTVTSAQKNPTAFYLCASSIPGLPNDIGELFFGEGSRLTVL.

This clone has just one count. This sequence joins TRBV4-1 and TRBJ2-1; D is possibly TRBD2 (5 bases). V gave up 4 bases and J gave up 0 bases, with 10 bases separating them. CDR1 and CDR2 from the germline V gene are MGHRA and YSYEKL. The CDR3 runs to 15 residues. CDR3 in DNA: TGCGCCAGCAGCCTTAGCGCTAGCTCCTACAATGAGCAGTTCTTC. Translation gives CASSLSASSYNEQFF.

The genes are TRBV12-3 or TRBV12-4 and TRBJ1-2; unclear D gene. Trimming cost V 5 bases and J 8 bases, with 9 bases left between them. The CDR3 covers 11 residues. CDR3 region: CASSQDRGYTF. The CDR3, as DNA: TGTGCCAGCAGTCAAGACCGGGGCTACACCTTC.

This chain links TRBV6-5 with TRBJ2-5; D might be TRBD1 (6 bases). This CDR3 region has 14 residues. The germline V and J ends were trimmed by 0 bases and 5 bases, with 10 bases remaining between them. Germline CDR1 and CDR2: MNHEY and SVGAGI. CDR3 bases: TGTGCCAGCAGTTACTCAAGACAGGTGGAGACCCAGTACTTC. Translated: CASSYSRQVETQYF.

V is TRBV7-2 and J is TRBJ2-7; D uncertain. Germline V gene sequence: CDR1 SGHTA, CDR2 FQGNSA. The CDR3 covers 14 residues. The ends were cut back, 1 base at V and 6 bases at J, with 13 bases in the middle. CDR3 residues: CASSLGLGIGEQYF. For the CDR3, the DNA is TGTGCCAGCAGCTTAGGTTTGGGCATCGGCGAGCAGTACTTC.

A note on this clone: Other DNA sequences within the sample encode an identical CDR3. The chain carries TRBV28 and TRBJ2-6; D might be TRBD1 or TRBD2, each matching 6 bases. The CDR3 sequence is 15 residues long. Trimming cost V 3 bases and J 2 bases, with 8 bases left between them. Per germline, CDR1 MDHEN and CDR2 SYDVKM. CDR3 in amino acids: CASSLGGAGANVLTF. The CDR3 DNA follows: TGTGCCAGCAGTTTGGGGGGCGCTGGGGCCAACGTCCTGACTTTC.

The CDR3, as DNA: TGTGCCAGCAGCAACCAAGTGGAAACTGAAGCTTTCTTT. It is translated as CASSNQVETEAFF. The rearrangement uses TRBV4-2 and TRBJ1-1; D not certain. The CDR3 runs to 13 residues. From germline, CDR1 is LGHNA and CDR2 YNFKEQ. V lost 5 bases to trimming and J lost 5 bases, with 12 bases between them.